This T cell receptor beta chain was documented in a study of STAT5B mutations in CD4+ large granular lymphocyte leukemia. In the study overall: Among healthy controls, a particular HLA allele went with more CDR3 'QG' motifs.

General study points: Compared with healthy controls (2/35), patient top clones favored TRBV06 (8/27). No patients shared main leukemic clonotypes, though less than 30% appeared at low frequency elsewhere.

Germline CDR1 SNHLY, CDR2 FYNNEI. Trimming shortened V by 5 bases and J by 2 bases, and 12 bases separated the two germline ends. The CDR3 loop spans 15 amino acids. As regards this clone: Its antigen is undetermined.

This was a survey-level run. Using immunoSEQ multiplex PCR, the repertoire was profiled, and TCRdb retains in-frame clones only, with some absent. The sample records nearly 45,000 clones, around 85% being singletons. The V and J genes are TRBV2 and TRBJ1-4; D is possibly TRBD1 (6 bases). Sequenced input: CD4+ T cells from blood buffy coats. This receptor was identified in a human donor in good health. CDR3 in amino acids: CASSTQGLTNEKLFF. The CDR3 DNA reads as TGTGCCAGCAGTACCCAGGGGCTGACTAATGAAAAACTGTTTTTT.